Presented here are 32 T cell receptor beta chains from one specimen sequenced in a study of cytomegalovirus exposure and HLA in healthy donors. The study ran its PCR with 60 Vbeta and 13 Jbeta primers. Sequencing used immunoSEQ multiplex PCR; TCRdb keeps in-frame clones, though not all of them. The table includes some 130,000 clones, 60% to 80% detected once. The specimen sequenced was PBMCs. These receptor sequences come from a man aged 25 to 40 in good health and CMV-seronegative.

V is TRBV2 and J is TRBJ1-1; D is uncertain. This CDR3 contains 12 residues. Germline V gene sequence: CDR1 SNHLY, CDR2 FYNNEI. V dropped 6 bases and J dropped 8 bases, with 13 bases sitting between them. This CDR3 reads CASSLALVEAFF. Written as DNA, the CDR3 is TGTGCCAGCAGCCTTGCGTTGGTCGAAGCTTTCTTT.

The CDR3 DNA reads as TGTGCCAGCAGCACGGGTCAGCCCCAGCATTTT. Protein product: CASSTGQPQHF. The V call is TRBV21-1, the J call TRBJ1-5. TRBV21-1 is a pseudogene segment. This CDR3 has 11 residues.

The chain's CDR3 is CASLIGGARETQYF. The CDR3 DNA reads TGTGCCAGTTTGATAGGGGGCGCGAGGGAGACCCAGTACTTC. The chain employs TRBV6-1 and TRBJ2-5; the match to TRBD1 covers 7 bases. V dropped 9 bases and J dropped 5; count of bases not matched to a gene: 12. The CDR3 runs to 14 residues. Germline V lookup: CDR1 MNHNS, CDR2 SASEGT.

V usage is TRBV27 and J usage is TRBJ2-5, with no clear D. V lost 0 bases and J lost 5, with 16 bases in between. Germline V gene sequence: CDR1 MNHEY, CDR2 SMNVEV (reference sequence). The CDR3 sequence is 16 residues long. The CDR3 nucleotides are TGTGCCAGCAGTTTATCGGTGGCTAGGAAGGTGGAGACCCAGTACTTC. It codes for CASSLSVARKVETQYF.

V and J are TRBV30 and TRBJ2-1; 8 positions match TRBD2. The germline V gene has CDR1 GTSNPN and CDR2 SVGIG (reference sequence). Trimming cost V 0 bases and J 6 bases; bases outside gene matches: 4. The CDR3 is made up of 14 amino acids. CDR3 sequence: CAWSVGAGVNEQFF. The DNA for the CDR3 is TGTGCCTGGAGTGTAGGAGCGGGAGTCAATGAGCAGTTCTTC.

This clone was detected a few times. The chain uses TRBV9 and TRBJ2-5; D perhaps matches TRBD2 (6 bases). CDR3 length: 14 amino acids. Germline-derived CDR1 and CDR2 are SGDLS and YYNGEE. V was cut by 3 bases and J by 4 bases, with 13 bases left in between. In DNA form, the CDR3 reads TGTGCCAGCAGCGATCAACCGGGACTAGAGACCCAGTACTTC. Its translation: CASSDQPGLETQYF.

The genes are TRBV28 and TRBJ1-5, with D possibly matching TRBD1 (6 bases). CDR1 and CDR2 from the germline V gene are MDHEN and SYDVKM. V was pared by 10 bases and J by 2 bases, with 15 bases between. The CDR3 has 14 residues. CDR3 in amino acids: CATATGLGNQPQHF. The CDR3 nucleotides read TGTGCCACCGCAACAGGGCTTGGCAATCAGCCCCAGCATTTT. The entire variable domain, with the rest obtained from reference TRBV28 and TRBJ1-5, is as follows: DVKVTQSSRYLVKRTGEKVFLECVQDMDHENMFWYRQDPGLGLRLIYFSYDVKMKEKGDIPEGYSVSREKKERFSLILESASTNQTSMYLCATATGLGNQPQHFGDGTRLSIL.

The chain carries TRBV10-3 and TRBJ2-2; no definite D call. Trimming removed 4 bases at V and 5 bases at J, with 11 bases between. This CDR3 has 14 residues. Germline V gives CDR1 ENHRY, CDR2 SYGVKD. The CDR3 spells CAISGLEVTGELFF. CDR3 bases: TGTGCCATCAGTGGGCTAGAGGTGACCGGGGAGCTGTTTTTT.

CDR3: CASTPPAGGPHTYEQYF. In DNA, the CDR3 is TGTGCCAGCACTCCTCCTGCGGGAGGGCCCCATACCTACGAGCAGTACTTC. This chain uses TRBV28 with TRBJ2-7, with 9 bases that match TRBD2. The V segment lost 7 bases and the J segment 2 bases; nucleotides outside the gene matches: 15. This CDR3 has 17 residues. Germline assignment: CDR1 MDHEN and CDR2 SYDVKM.

The gene calls are TRBV5-1 and TRBJ2-5; TRBD1 agrees at 8 bases. TRBJ2-7 matches the DNA end more closely, so the J call is doubtful. The CDR3 runs to 14 residues. CDR1 is SGHRS and CDR2 is YFSETQ in the germline V gene. CDR3 DNA sequence: TGCGCCAGCAGCTTGGCTGGACAGGGAGACGAGCAGTACTTC. Protein product: CASSLAGQGDEQYF.

V gene TRBV18 combines with J gene TRBJ2-7, with TRBD1 matching 7 bases. Trimming removed 7 bases from V and 3 bases from J; junction bases left unmatched: 6. There are 13 residues in the CDR3. Germline lookup yields CDR1 KGHSH and CDR2 LQKENI. CDR3 loop: CASFRDSFYEQYF. The CDR3 coding sequence is TGTGCCAGCTTTCGGGACAGCTTCTACGAGCAGTACTTC.

This clone turned up a few times. The chain is built from TRBV30 and TRBJ1-1, with D perhaps matching TRBD1 (6 bases). Germline-derived CDR1 and CDR2 are GTSNPN and SVGIG (reference sequence). The CDR3 runs to 12 residues. Deletions cut 5 bases from V and 0 bases from J, with 7 bases between. The chain's CDR3 is CAWDRMNTEAFF. The CDR3 nucleotides read TGTGCCTGGGACAGGATGAACACTGAAGCTTTCTTT.

The V and J genes are TRBV4-2 and TRBJ2-2; maybe TRBD2 (6 bases). Trimming took off 3 bases at V and 6 bases at J, with 26 bases between the two ends. Germline loops: CDR1 LGHNA, CDR2 YNFKEQ. The CDR3 sequence is 19 residues long. The CDR3 protein is CASSQVVHRNGSSAGELFF. The CDR3 coding sequence is TGTGCCAGCAGCCAGGTGGTCCATAGAAACGGGAGTTCGGCCGGGGAGCTGTTTTTT.

The chain couples TRBV7-9 to TRBJ1-5, with D possibly TRBD1 on 5 matching bases. Trimming took 6 bases from V and 7 from J, leaving 19 bases between them. CDR3 length: 15 residues. Germline V gene sequence: CDR1 SEHNR, CDR2 FQNEAQ (reference sequence). CDR3 amino acids: CASRIYSGYRQPQHF. CDR3 nucleotide sequence: TGTGCCAGCAGGATATACTCAGGGTACAGACAGCCCCAGCATTTT.

The rearrangement links TRBV4-3 to TRBJ1-1, with D unclear. Trimming removed 2 bases from V and 2 bases from J, with 9 bases in between. The CDR3 consists of 14 residues. From germline, CDR1 is LGHNA and CDR2 YSLEER. This chain's CDR3 is CASSQYSKNTEAFF. The CDR3 bases are TGCGCCAGCAGCCAATACAGCAAAAACACTGAAGCTTTCTTT.

The chain employs TRBV2 and TRBJ1-1; the D is unclear. Germline lookup yields CDR1 SNHLY and CDR2 FYNNEI. Trimming removed 4 bases from V and 4 bases from J, with 4 bases in between. The CDR3 is 11 residues long. The CDR3 sequence is CASSAGTEAFF. Here the CDR3 DNA reads TGTGCCAGCAGTGCGGGCACTGAAGCTTTCTTT.

This chain uses TRBV27 with TRBJ1-5; D uncertain. The CDR3 runs to 13 residues. Germline CDR1 MNHEY, CDR2 SMNVEV (reference sequence). V lost 2 bases and J lost 7, with 9 bases in between. The CDR3 DNA follows: TGTGCCAGCAGTTTACACTGGGAGCAGCCCCAGCATTTT. Encoded protein: CASSLHWEQPQHF.

This clone was observed a few times. The chain carries TRBV7-9 and TRBJ1-1, with D uncertain. Germline values: CDR1 SEHNR, CDR2 FQNEAQ (reference sequence). Trimming shortened V by 1 base and J by 7 bases, and 7 bases separated the two germline ends. There are 12 residues in the CDR3. CDR3 nucleotide sequence: TGTGCCAGCAGCTTAGGAGCGGTTGAAGCTTTCTTT. Its translation is CASSLGAVEAFF.

The chain joins TRBV6-5 to TRBJ2-7, with D uncertain. Germline V gene sequence: CDR1 MNHEY, CDR2 SVGAGI. This CDR3 comprises 11 residues. V was pared by 8 bases and J by 6 bases, with 11 bases between. This CDR3 is CASRSVGEQYF. The CDR3 nucleotides read TGTGCCAGCCGGAGCGTGGGCGAGCAGTACTTC.

V gene TRBV2 combines with J gene TRBJ2-7; D possibly corresponds to TRBD2 (7 bases). CDR1 and CDR2 (germline): SNHLY, FYNNEI. The V and J ends lost 8 bases and 2 bases respectively, with 13 bases between them. The CDR3 sequence is 13 residues long. The CDR3 spells CASGRGIAYEQYF. CDR3 sequence (DNA): TGTGCCAGCGGGAGGGGGATCGCCTACGAGCAGTACTTC.

The rearrangement uses TRBV30 and TRBJ2-4; TRBD1 matches at 9 bases. CDR1 and CDR2 (germline): GTSNPN, SVGIG (reference sequence). Germline trimming cut 7 bases from V and 6 bases from J; bases unmatched to any gene: 1. This CDR3 is built from 11 residues. The CDR3 bases are TGTGCCTCGGACAGGGGAAACATTCAGTACTTC. Its translation: CASDRGNIQYF.

The J gene is TRBJ2-1, the V gene TRBV6-4; TRBD2 agrees at 7 bases. The CDR3 sequence is 16 residues long. With V trimmed by 4 bases and J by 2 bases, 8 bases remained unmatched. The germline gives CDR1 MRHNA, CDR2 SNTAGT. The CDR3 here is CASSVRAGEPYNEQFF. The CDR3 bases are TGTGCCAGCAGTGTCCGGGCGGGGGAACCCTACAATGAGCAGTTCTTC.

This chain uses TRBV25-1 with TRBJ2-2; the match to TRBD1 covers 7 bases. Germline CDR1 and CDR2: MGHDK and SYGVNS. With V trimmed by 7 bases and J by 2 bases, 10 bases remained unmatched. The CDR3 contains 16 residues. In DNA form, the CDR3 reads TGTGCCAGCATTTCCAGGACAGGACGAAACACCGGGGAGCTGTTTTTT. Encoded protein: CASISRTGRNTGELFF.

The rearrangement links TRBV6-5 to TRBJ1-2, with D possibly being TRBD1 (6 bases). V shed 5 bases and J shed 4 bases, with 17 bases lying between them. Germline loops: CDR1 MNHEY, CDR2 SVGAGI. The CDR3 sequence is 15 residues long. CDR3 protein: CASSLTGTTSYGYTF. CDR3 coding DNA: TGTGCCAGCAGTCTAACCGGGACAACATCCTATGGCTACACCTTC.

The chain joins TRBV10-2 to TRBJ1-2, with D hard to call. The germline CDR1 and CDR2 sequences are WSHSY and SAAADI. V was shortened by 4 bases and J by 3 bases, with 9 bases between the two germline ends. This CDR3 has 13 amino acids. CDR3 sequence: CASSADGDYGYTF. The CDR3 bases are TGCGCCAGCAGTGCGGACGGGGACTATGGCTACACCTTC.

The V and J genes are TRBV7-9 and TRBJ2-7, with no clear D. Trimming took off 5 bases at V and 3 bases at J, with 14 bases between the two ends. The CDR3 has 14 residues. The germline gives CDR1 SEHNR, CDR2 FQNEAQ (reference sequence). The CDR3 DNA is TGTGCCAGCAGCCCCGCTACTGCTGGCTACGAGCAGTACTTC. As protein: CASSPATAGYEQYF.

This clone has only a few counts. This chain joins TRBV10-3 and TRBJ2-7; 12 bases are shared with TRBD1. CDR1 and CDR2 (germline): ENHRY, SYGVKD. The CDR3 totals 14 residues. The junction had 1 base not matched to a gene; V was cut back by 4 bases and J by 3 bases. The CDR3 protein is CAISGDRGRYEQYF. The CDR3 DNA sequence: TGTGCCATCAGTGGGGACAGGGGGCGCTACGAGCAGTACTTC.

V and J are TRBV5-1 and TRBJ2-2; 9 bases match TRBD1. Trimming took 5 bases from V and 3 from J; bases not matched to a gene: 5. This CDR3 region has 15 residues. CDR1 SGHRS and CDR2 YFSETQ come from the germline V gene. CDR3 protein: CASSTGQGYTGELFF. DNA of the CDR3: TGCGCCAGCAGTACGGGACAGGGCTACACCGGGGAGCTGTTTTTT.

This chain links TRBV4-1 with TRBJ2-3, with TRBD2 identical over 8 bases. The CDR3 is 14 amino acids. Germline CDR1 is MGHRA and CDR2 is YSYEKL. V trimming: 5 bases; J trimming: 4 bases; junction bases outside the gene matches: 5. CDR3 region: CASSSGLVADTQYF. As DNA, the CDR3 is TGCGCCAGCAGCTCGGGACTAGTGGCAGATACGCAGTATTTT.

The chain is built from TRBV7-9 and TRBJ2-7; 9 positions match TRBD2. Germline V CDR1 and CDR2: SEHNR, FQNEAQ (reference sequence). After removal of 5 bases from V and 2 bases from J, the junction contained 13 bases not matched to a gene. CDR3 length equals 17 residues. The CDR3 DNA reads as TGTGCCAGCAGCGGGGCTAGCGGGACCCCTGATCCCTACGAGCAGTACTTC. As protein: CASSGASGTPDPYEQYF.

The rearrangement uses TRBV5-1 and TRBJ2-2; 8 nucleotides line up with TRBD1. J gave up 4 bases and V 4 bases, and 6 bases lay outside the gene matches. Germline CDR1 is SGHRS and CDR2 is YFSETQ. This CDR3 spans 15 amino acids. The CDR3 DNA reads as TGCGCCAGCAGCATATCAGGGGGCGGCACCGGGGAGCTGTTTTTT. It is translated as CASSISGGGTGELFF.

The rearrangement joins TRBV28 to TRBJ2-2, with 11 bases identical to TRBD2. Germline-derived CDR1 and CDR2 are MDHEN and SYDVKM. V trimming: 2 bases; J trimming: 5 bases; junction bases outside the gene matches: 10. The CDR3 length is 18 residues. CDR3 DNA sequence: TGTGCCAGCAGTTTACCCCGGGTTAGCGGGAGGGATACCGGGGAGCTGTTTTTT. The encoded protein is CASSLPRVSGRDTGELFF.